A selection of T cell receptor beta chains follows, all from one sample in a study of post-analysis software for immune sequencing data. TCRdb processed the PCR reads anew with MiXCR; each CDR3 protein has one entry. The data show a few hundred thousand distinct CDR3 sequences, with roughly 35% seen just once and about an eighth held by the top ten. Sequencing was carried out using blood. The receptors stem from a girl aged 5 to 17 with multiple sclerosis. Both conserved end residues are part of each CDR3. The order of the fields is D gene, V gene, clone size, J gene, CDR3 DNA, CDR3 protein. A D gene is named only where the DNA matches it firmly. Rows may omit the clone size; those that give it use once, few, many or a size class.

D: TRBD2; V: TRBV6-5; size: .; J: TRBJ2-1; DNA: TGTGCCAGCAGTTCCCATAGCGGGGGGGCGCTCTACAATGAGCAGTTCTTC; CDR3: CASSSHSGGALYNEQFF
D: TRBD1; V: TRBV7-9; size: .; J: TRBJ2-7; DNA: TGTGCCAGCAGCATCAGGACAGGAGCCTACGAGCAGTACTTC; CDR3: CASSIRTGAYEQYF
D: TRBD2; V: TRBV5-6; size: few; J: TRBJ2-7; DNA: TGTGCCAGCAGCCCTAGACTAGCGGGGGCTCTCTACGAGCAGTACTTC; CDR3: CASSPRLAGALYEQYF
D: .; V: TRBV5-1; size: .; J: TRBJ2-5; DNA: TGCGCCAGCAGCTTTTCGAATGGTGAGACCCAGTACTTC; CDR3: CASSFSNGETQYF
D: TRBD1; V: TRBV5-1; size: few; J: TRBJ2-7; DNA: TGCGCCAGCAGCTTGCCCGACAGGGTTTACGAGCAGTACTTC; CDR3: CASSLPDRVYEQYF
D: TRBD1; V: TRBV20-1; size: few; J: TRBJ2-7; DNA: TGCAGTGCCCCTGGGACAGGAGGAACCTACGAGCAGTACTTC; CDR3: CSAPGTGGTYEQYF
D: TRBD1; V: TRBV2; size: few; J: TRBJ1-1; DNA: TGTGCCAAGGGACAGGGGGGTCAGGTGGGAGCTTTCTTT; CDR3: CAKGQGGQVGAFF
D: .; V: TRBV29-1; size: .; J: TRBJ1-1; DNA: TGCAGCGTTGAGGGGGTAGAGAACACTGAAGCTTTCTTT; CDR3: CSVEGVENTEAFF
D: .; V: TRBV20-1; size: .; J: TRBJ2-1; DNA: TGCAGTGCCGAGGGACCCGAACGCTACAATGAGCAGTTCTTC; CDR3: CSAEGPERYNEQFF
D: TRBD2; V: TRBV12-3/TRBV12-4; size: few; J: TRBJ2-3; DNA: TGTGCCAGCAGTTTTGTAGCGGGGGCCCTCACAGATACGCAGTATTTT; CDR3: CASSFVAGALTDTQYF
D: .; V: TRBV5-1; size: .; J: TRBJ2-7; DNA: TGCGCCAGCAGCTTACAGGGAATTACCTACGAGCAGTACTTC; CDR3: CASSLQGITYEQYF
D: .; V: TRBV7-9; size: few; J: TRBJ2-5; DNA: TGTGCCAGCAGCTTACCTGGGCTACCCCAAGAGACCCAGTACTTC; CDR3: CASSLPGLPQETQYF
D: TRBD1; V: TRBV6-2/TRBV6-3; size: few; J: TRBJ1-2; DNA: TGTGCCAGCAGTGAAGCACAGGGGAGGACCAACTATGGCTACACCTTC; CDR3: CASSEAQGRTNYGYTF
D: .; V: TRBV6-2/TRBV6-3; size: .; J: TRBJ2-3; DNA: TGTGCCAGCAGTCCCTATGAGGGCAACACAGATACGCAGTATTTT; CDR3: CASSPYEGNTDTQYF
D: .; V: TRBV10-3; size: many; J: TRBJ2-5; DNA: TGTGCCATCAGTGACCGACAGGGAGGAGAGACCCAGTACTTC; CDR3: CAISDRQGGETQYF
D: .; V: TRBV10-3; size: .; J: TRBJ2-3; DNA: TGTGCCATCAGTGTCGGAACAGGGATCTTGGATACGCAGTATTTT; CDR3: CAISVGTGILDTQYF
D: .; V: TRBV5-1; size: .; J: TRBJ1-1; DNA: TGCGCCAGCAGCTTGGGGAGGGACTGGACCACTGAAGCTTTCTTT; CDR3: CASSLGRDWTTEAFF
D: .; V: TRBV13; size: .; J: TRBJ2-5; DNA: TGTGCCAGCAGCCCAGGGACGAGCGAGACCCAGTACTTC; CDR3: CASSPGTSETQYF
D: .; V: TRBV4-3; size: many; J: TRBJ2-1; DNA: TGCGCCAGCAGCCAAGATGGGAAAGGGACAGAGCAGTTCTTC; CDR3: CASSQDGKGTEQFF
D: .; V: TRBV3-1; size: .; J: TRBJ2-7; DNA: TGTGCCAGCAGCCAAGTATTGGACACCGAGCAGTACTTC; CDR3: CASSQVLDTEQYF
D: .; V: TRBV10-3; size: .; J: TRBJ1-2; DNA: TGTGCCATCAGTGAGCCGGATTCAGGGACTGGCTACACCTTC; CDR3: CAISEPDSGTGYTF
D: .; V: TRBV6-1; size: .; J: TRBJ2-3; DNA: TGTGCCAGCAGTCCATACTGGGACCTCCGCACAGATACGCAGTATTTT; CDR3: CASSPYWDLRTDTQYF
D: TRBD1; V: TRBV16; size: .; J: TRBJ2-4; DNA: TGTGCCAGCAGCGCCGGTTCAGGGGGCAAAAACATTCAGTACTTC; CDR3: CASSAGSGGKNIQYF
D: .; V: TRBV12-3/TRBV12-4; size: .; J: TRBJ1-2; DNA: TGTGCCAGCAGTTTGGGGGACCACTACTATGGCTACACCTTC; CDR3: CASSLGDHYYGYTF
D: .; V: TRBV6-5; size: .; J: TRBJ2-1; DNA: TGTGCCAGCAGCTCCGGGACGGACAAGGAGCAGTTCTTC; CDR3: CASSSGTDKEQFF
D: TRBD2; V: TRBV20-1; size: many; J: TRBJ2-1; DNA: TGCAGTGCTAGTCGGACTAGCGGCTACGGCAATGAGCAGTTCTTC; CDR3: CSASRTSGYGNEQFF
D: TRBD1; V: TRBV12-3/TRBV12-4; size: .; J: TRBJ2-5; DNA: TGTGCCAGTAGGTCCGACAGGGGGGAGACCCAGTACTTC; CDR3: CASRSDRGETQYF
D: TRBD1; V: TRBV28; size: .; J: TRBJ1-5; DNA: TGTGCCAGCAGCCCGGGACAGGGGGTAGCCTTAAATCAGCCCCAGCATTTT; CDR3: CASSPGQGVALNQPQHF
D: .; V: TRBV11-2; size: many; J: TRBJ2-7; DNA: TGTGCCAGCAGCCCAGGGAGCCACGAGCAGTACTTC; CDR3: CASSPGSHEQYF
D: .; V: TRBV5-5; size: once; J: TRBJ1-2; DNA: TGTGCCAGCAGCTTGATCGCCGGTAACTATGGCTACACCTTC; CDR3: CASSLIAGNYGYTF
D: TRBD1; V: TRBV5-1; size: few; J: TRBJ1-2; DNA: TGCGCCAGCAGACGAGGGACAGGGACTAACTATGGCTACACCTTC; CDR3: CASRRGTGTNYGYTF
D: .; V: TRBV6-6; size: few; J: TRBJ1-4; DNA: TGTGCCAGCAGTTTTTCCGGGCCCTCGGGTGAAAAACTGTTTTTT; CDR3: CASSFSGPSGEKLFF
D: TRBD1; V: TRBV10-3; size: .; J: TRBJ2-3; DNA: TGTGCCATCAGTGAACCGACAGGGGCGGCAGATACGCAGTATTTT; CDR3: CAISEPTGAADTQYF
D: TRBD2; V: TRBV4-1; size: few; J: TRBJ2-5; DNA: TGCGCCAGCAGCCAAGATCCCATCCTAGCGGGGGAAGAGACCCAGTACTTC; CDR3: CASSQDPILAGEETQYF
D: .; V: TRBV7-9; size: .; J: TRBJ2-3; DNA: TGTGCCAGCAGCTTAGTAATTGGATGGAACACAGATACGCAGTATTTT; CDR3: CASSLVIGWNTDTQYF
D: .; V: TRBV18; size: few; J: TRBJ2-1; DNA: TGTGCCAGCTCACCCCGGGTTGGCGATGAGCAGTTCTTC; CDR3: CASSPRVGDEQFF
D: .; V: TRBV7-9; size: few; J: TRBJ1-4; DNA: TGTGCCAGCAGCCCCCCCAGGTCTGGGAATGAAAAACTGTTTTTT; CDR3: CASSPPRSGNEKLFF
D: .; V: TRBV24-1; size: many; J: TRBJ2-3; DNA: TGTGCCACCAGTTCAGGCACAGATACGCAGTATTTT; CDR3: CATSSGTDTQYF
D: TRBD1; V: TRBV12-3/TRBV12-4; size: .; J: TRBJ1-1; DNA: TGTGCCAGCAGTCCTCCCGGACAGGCGAGGAACACTGAAGCTTTCTTT; CDR3: CASSPPGQARNTEAFF
D: .; V: TRBV4-1; size: .; J: TRBJ2-5; DNA: TGCGCCAGCCGCCAGGGGCTCGGAGGAGAGACCCAGTACTTC; CDR3: CASRQGLGGETQYF
D: .; V: TRBV4-2; size: .; J: TRBJ2-5; DNA: TGTGCCAGCAGCCAAGGTGGGCAGCTCCAAGAGACCCAGTACTTC; CDR3: CASSQGGQLQETQYF
D: .; V: TRBV7-8; size: .; J: TRBJ2-3; DNA: TGTGCCAGCAGCCCCGGGTTAGGGGGGCCCAGCACAGATACGCAGTATTTT; CDR3: CASSPGLGGPSTDTQYF
D: .; V: TRBV28; size: .; J: TRBJ1-4; DNA: TGTGCCAGCAGCATACAGGGCGGTAATGAAAAACTGTTTTTT; CDR3: CASSIQGGNEKLFF
D: .; V: TRBV30; size: .; J: TRBJ2-7; DNA: TGTGCCTACTCCGGCTCAGCCTACGAGCAGTACTTC; CDR3: CAYSGSAYEQYF
D: TRBD2; V: TRBV5-1; size: once; J: TRBJ2-5; DNA: TGCGCCAGCAGCTTGAGTCTAGCGGGGGGAGGAGAGACCCAGTACTTC; CDR3: CASSLSLAGGGETQYF